The rows below give T cell receptor beta chains drawn from one sample of a study of memory CD4+ T cells and cytomegalovirus serostatus. Assay: immunoSEQ multiplex PCR; the TCRdb copy retains only in-frame clones and omits some. The top ten clones hold 0.75% to 0.9% of a sample with roughly 50,000 clones, around 85% of them seen once. The sequencing input was memory CD4+ T cells from blood. The source of these receptors is an adult in good health and CMV-seronegative. Each CDR3 is given with its conserved first and last residue. A D gene is named only where the DNA matches it firmly. Only some rows state a clone size, as once, few, many or a class for expanded clones.

V: TRBV6-5
D: TRBD1
J: TRBJ2-5
size: once
DNA: TGTGCCAGCAGTTATTATAGGACAGGGGGCGAAGAGACCCAGTACTTC
CDR3: CASSYYRTGGEETQYF

V: TRBV5-8
D: NA
J: TRBJ1-1
size: few
DNA: TGTGCCAGCAGCTGGGACCGGAACACTGAAGCTTTCTTT
CDR3: CASSWDRNTEAFF

V: TRBV5-1
D: NA
J: TRBJ2-1
size: few
DNA: TGCGCCAGCTCTCAGGACTTTTTTAATGAGCAGTTCTTC
CDR3: CASSQDFFNEQFF

V: TRBV6-1
D: NA
J: TRBJ2-3
size: NA
DNA: TGTGCCAGCAACCGTCGTGCAGATACGCAGTATTTT
CDR3: CASNRRADTQYF

V: TRBV9
D: TRBD2
J: TRBJ2-3
size: NA
DNA: TGTGCCAGCAGCGCCCCGGGACTAGCGTACTCAGATACGCAGTATTTT
CDR3: CASSAPGLAYSDTQYF

V: TRBV19
D: NA
J: TRBJ1-1
size: NA
DNA: TGTGCCAGTAGACCTCCCGGTCGCCCGGACACTGAAGCTTTCTTT
CDR3: CASRPPGRPDTEAFF

V: TRBV18
D: TRBD1
J: TRBJ2-7
size: few
DNA: TGTGCCAGCTCCCGAGCTCCTCCGGGACAGGGTCGTTTCGAGCAGTACTTC
CDR3: CASSRAPPGQGRFEQYF

V: TRBV6-5
D: NA
J: TRBJ2-1
size: NA
DNA: TGTGCCAGCAGTTACAGGACAGACAATGAGCAGTTCTTC
CDR3: CASSYRTDNEQFF

V: TRBV7-8
D: NA
J: TRBJ2-7
size: NA
DNA: TGTGCCAGCAGCTTCCAGTACGAGCAGTACTTC
CDR3: CASSFQYEQYF

V: TRBV6-1
D: NA
J: TRBJ2-5
size: NA
DNA: TGTGCCAGCAGCTGGAGGAGTCAAGAGACCCAGTACTTC
CDR3: CASSWRSQETQYF

V: TRBV4-1
D: NA
J: TRBJ2-7
size: few
DNA: TGCGCCAGCAGCCAGCCTACAGGGATGGACGAGCAGTACTTC
CDR3: CASSQPTGMDEQYF

V: TRBV28
D: NA
J: TRBJ1-4
size: NA
DNA: TGTGCCAGCAGTACATCGAGGGGGATAGGAAAACTGTTTTTT
CDR3: CASSTSRGIGKLFF

V: TRBV6-1
D: TRBD1
J: TRBJ1-2
size: NA
DNA: TGTGCCAGCAGTCCGGACAGGGGGCCTGGCTACACCTTC
CDR3: CASSPDRGPGYTF

V: TRBV13
D: NA
J: TRBJ1-2
size: few
DNA: TGTGCCAGCAGCTTAGCAGGGCCCCAGGCTAACTATGGCTACACCTTC
CDR3: CASSLAGPQANYGYTF

V: TRBV28
D: TRBD2
J: TRBJ2-1
size: NA
DNA: TGTGCCAGCAGTTCCTCACTAGCGGGAGACCGCAATGAGCAGTTCTTC
CDR3: CASSSSLAGDRNEQFF

V: TRBV15
D: TRBD1
J: TRBJ2-1
size: NA
DNA: TGTGCCACCAGCGGCGGGACAGGGGGCTTCGATGAGCAGTTCTTC
CDR3: CATSGGTGGFDEQFF

V: TRBV10-1
D: NA
J: TRBJ1-1
size: NA
DNA: TGCGCCAGCACCCCCAGCTACACTGAAGCTTTCTTT
CDR3: CASTPSYTEAFF

V: TRBV28
D: NA
J: TRBJ1-4
size: NA
DNA: TGTGCCAGCAGTGGCAACAGGGAGACTAATGAAAAACTGTTTTTT
CDR3: CASSGNRETNEKLFF

V: TRBV9
D: NA
J: TRBJ2-1
size: NA
DNA: TGTGCCAGCAGCGTAGGGTCAACTCCAACGAGCTCCTACAATGAGCAGTTCTTC
CDR3: CASSVGSTPTSSYNEQFF

V: TRBV15
D: NA
J: TRBJ2-3
size: NA
DNA: TGTGCCACCAGCAGAGATTTGACTACTGATACGCAGTATTTT
CDR3: CATSRDLTTDTQYF

V: TRBV28
D: NA
J: TRBJ1-4
size: NA
DNA: TGTGCCAGCAGTTTACGGCAGGGCTCCCGGGGGACTAATGAAAAACTGTTTTTT
CDR3: CASSLRQGSRGTNEKLFF

V: TRBV18
D: TRBD1
J: TRBJ2-1
size: NA
DNA: TGTGCCAGCTCACCACGAGGGACAGGAGTGTACAATGAGCAGTTCTTC
CDR3: CASSPRGTGVYNEQFF

V: TRBV7-2
D: TRBD1
J: TRBJ1-1
size: NA
DNA: TGTGCCAGCAGCTTAGAATTAGGGGGCATCACTGAAGCTTTCTTT
CDR3: CASSLELGGITEAFF

V: TRBV19
D: NA
J: TRBJ1-6
size: NA
DNA: TGTGCCAGTAGTATCTTGATGGACTATAATTCACCCCTCCACTTT
CDR3: CASSILMDYNSPLHF

V: TRBV5-1
D: NA
J: TRBJ2-7
size: NA
DNA: TGCGCCAGCACCTCGCAGGACGAGCAGTACTTC
CDR3: CASTSQDEQYF

V: TRBV6-1
D: TRBD1
J: TRBJ2-1
size: few
DNA: TGTGCCTTACACCCTGACAGGGGGCTACGGAATGAGCAGTTCTTC
CDR3: CALHPDRGLRNEQFF

V: TRBV18
D: NA
J: TRBJ1-1
size: NA
DNA: TGTGCCAGCTCCCCCGTCCAAGCGAGCACTGAAGCTTTCTTT
CDR3: CASSPVQASTEAFF

V: TRBV14
D: NA
J: TRBJ2-5
size: NA
DNA: TGTGCCAGCAGCCGAGCGGTTGGCGGGGTTCGAGAGACCCAGTACTTC
CDR3: CASSRAVGGVRETQYF

V: TRBV9
D: NA
J: TRBJ2-5
size: NA
DNA: TGTGCCAGCAGCGTAGCGCCGGGCGATCAAGAGACCCAGTACTTC
CDR3: CASSVAPGDQETQYF

V: TRBV9
D: NA
J: TRBJ2-6
size: NA
DNA: TGTGCCAGCAGCCTCTCGGGAGGGGCCAACGTCCTGACTTTC
CDR3: CASSLSGGANVLTF

V: TRBV30
D: NA
J: TRBJ1-1
size: NA
DNA: TGTGCCTGGCAACCCACCAACACTGAAGCTTTCTTT
CDR3: CAWQPTNTEAFF

V: TRBV21-1
D: NA
J: TRBJ1-4
size: NA
DNA: TGTGCCAGCAGCCTAGGACAGGGGGAAGCAACTAATGAAAAACTGTTTTTT
CDR3: CASSLGQGEATNEKLFF

V: TRBV11-2
D: TRBD2
J: TRBJ2-4
size: NA
DNA: TGTGCCAGCAGCTTAGAGGGACTAGGGTCGAACATTCAGTACTTC
CDR3: CASSLEGLGSNIQYF

V: TRBV5-1
D: NA
J: TRBJ2-7
size: NA
DNA: TGCGCCAGCAGCGTGTCCGGGACAAGCTACGAGCAGTACTTC
CDR3: CASSVSGTSYEQYF

V: TRBV19
D: NA
J: TRBJ1-4
size: NA
DNA: TGTGCCAGTAGGCGTGGGGTAGCTAATGAAAAACTGTTTTTT
CDR3: CASRRGVANEKLFF

V: TRBV27
D: NA
J: TRBJ1-2
size: NA
DNA: TGTGCCAGCAGCCGGGACAACTATGGCTACACCTTC
CDR3: CASSRDNYGYTF

V: TRBV27
D: TRBD1
J: TRBJ1-2
size: once
DNA: TGTGCCAGCAGGGGGACAGCCTTCTCCTATGGCTACACCTTC
CDR3: CASRGTAFSYGYTF

V: TRBV27
D: NA
J: TRBJ2-6
size: once
DNA: TGTGCCAGCAGTTTATTTGGCATGAATCCTGGGGCCAACGTCCTGACTTTC
CDR3: CASSLFGMNPGANVLTF

V: TRBV18
D: NA
J: TRBJ1-3
size: NA
DNA: TGTGCCAGCTCACCAGACATGAGCTCTGGAAACACCATATATTTT
CDR3: CASSPDMSSGNTIYF

V: TRBV2
D: NA
J: TRBJ2-6
size: NA
DNA: TGTGCCAGCAGTGCAACGATAAAAGGGGCCAACGTCCTGACTTTC
CDR3: CASSATIKGANVLTF

V: TRBV9
D: TRBD2
J: TRBJ2-1
size: NA
DNA: TGTGCCAGCAGCCCCCCGCCGGGACTAAGAAATGAGCAGTTCTTC
CDR3: CASSPPPGLRNEQFF

V: TRBV6-1
D: NA
J: TRBJ1-3
size: once
DNA: TGTGCCAGCAGGACGCAGGAATCTGGAAACACCATATATTTT
CDR3: CASRTQESGNTIYF

V: TRBV2
D: TRBD2
J: TRBJ2-2
size: NA
DNA: TGTGCCAGCAGTGGGGACTACACAAACACCGGGGAGCTGTTTTTT
CDR3: CASSGDYTNTGELFF

V: TRBV7-9
D: NA
J: TRBJ2-5
size: NA
DNA: TGTGCCAGCAGCTCCGTGCTGAGGACTCAAGAGACCCAGTACTTC
CDR3: CASSSVLRTQETQYF

V: TRBV7-8
D: TRBD2
J: TRBJ2-3
size: NA
DNA: TGTGCCAGCAGACGGCGGGAGGGCCCAGATACGCAGTATTTT
CDR3: CASRRREGPDTQYF

V: TRBV7-8
D: TRBD2
J: TRBJ2-1
size: NA
DNA: TGTGCCAGCAGCTTACGAGCGGGGAGCTCCTACAATGAGCAGTTCTTC
CDR3: CASSLRAGSSYNEQFF

V: TRBV29-1
D: TRBD1
J: TRBJ1-1
size: NA
DNA: TGCAGCGCCGGACAGGGGTACACTGAAGCTTTCTTT
CDR3: CSAGQGYTEAFF

V: TRBV7-7
D: TRBD2
J: TRBJ2-5
size: NA
DNA: TGTGCTAGCAGCTACCCTACGCGGGGGGCAAAAGAGACCCAGTACTTC
CDR3: CASSYPTRGAKETQYF